This TCR beta chain was sequenced during a study of cytomegalovirus exposure and HLA in healthy donors. Whole-study findings and limits: Fewer N-insertions than the roughly 650-donor mean were reportedly shown by an Asian-associated ancestry cluster in a later analysis. Three chains linked to CMV were shown in vitro to be specific for CMV antigens.

Trimming took 4 bases from V and 0 from J; bases not matched to a gene: 4. CDR3 length: 15 residues. Germline V lookup: CDR1 SGHRS, CDR2 YFSETQ. This clone was counted a few times. What it binds is unknown. Use of 60 Vbeta and 13 Jbeta primers characterized the PCR. The data were produced by immunoSEQ multiplex PCR, yet TCRdb's version contains in-frame clones alone and is incomplete. The profile covers around 65,000 clones, with around 62% appearing a single time and about 3% taken by the ten largest. The V and J genes are TRBV5-1 and TRBJ1-3; TRBD1 aligns across 7 bases. The source is a man aged 25 to 40 in good health and CMV-seronegative. The sequenced sample was PBMCs. In DNA, the CDR3 is TGCGCCAGCAGCGTGACAGGGATCTCTGGAAACACCATATATTTT. This codes for CASSVTGISGNTIYF.